This TCR beta chain was identified during a study of blood T cells in healthy people across ages (dated by TCRdb to the mid-2010s). At the level of the whole study: In model experiments, roughly one uniquely barcoded TCR beta cDNA molecule per two T cells was captured by template switching. Donors of different ages were randomly distributed across sequencing lanes to avoid experimental bias. The study measured age-related changes in TCR beta repertoire diversity using deep sequencing normalized with unique cDNA molecular identifiers. The donors were split into four age groups: young (average 16 years), middle-aged (nearly 40), aged (approximately 60) and long-lived (approximately 80). For two donors (one aged 18 to 30 and one aged 80 or older), the study analyzed two additional independent replicas of 1 million unique cDNA reads from the same blood draw.

Donors were around 37 systemically healthy Caucasian individuals from Russia aged about 6 to 100 years. Ten milliliters of peripheral blood were drawn from each donor into EDTA-treated Vacutainer tubes. PBMCs were isolated by Ficoll-Paque density-gradient centrifugation, with at least 6.5 million obtained per sample. Total RNA, at least 5.5 micrograms per sample, was extracted from PBMCs with Trizol reagent. Naive CD45RAhigh/CD27high T cell percentages were measured by flow cytometry on a PBMC aliquot from every donor. The library relied on 5' RACE. Sequenced using an Illumina HiSeq 2500. A second PCR of about 7 to 12 cycles was performed with a sample-barcoded 5' primer and a J-beta primer mix. A unique molecular identifier was introduced onto each TCR beta cDNA molecule by a template-switch 5' adaptor carrying 12 random nucleotides. At least 2.5 million CDR3-containing paired-end reads were obtained from each sample. First-strand cDNA was synthesized from all RNA with the Mint cDNA synthesis kit, primed by a TRBC-specific oligonucleotide. All cDNA was treated with uracil-DNA glycosylase and then went through a first 18-cycle PCR with the universal primers M1SS and BC2_uni_R. The original methods were these. For normalization, 1 million high-quality reads were randomly selected from each sample, with every read carrying a distinct molecular identifier. Instead of being binned into consensus sequences, reads that shared molecular identifiers were thrown out. CDR3 identification, clonotype clustering and error correction used MiTCR with a Q25 quality threshold and the strictest error-elimination algorithm. A nonparametric unseen species model with Euler transformation was used to estimate a lower bound on total TCR beta diversity. TCRdb trimmed public reads at Q25 via fastp, called clones via MiXCR and kept in-frame beta chains. Every distinct CDR3 protein forms one entry, paired with its most common genes and DNA. The V and J calls and clone size are TCRdb's, not the authors'. Counted in this sample were about 400,000 distinct CDR3 sequences; roughly half of them appeared once. The top ten clonotypes cover under 65% of the sample.

Including the terminal cysteine and phenylalanine, the CDR3 comprises 13 residues. Just CDR3 DNA is preserved here, 39 bases in frame from base 1. V was cut back by 0 bases and J by 11 bases, leaving a gap of 13 bases between them. Taken from the germline V gene (reference sequence), the CDR1 and CDR2 loops are MNHEY and SMNVEV. Study-wide conclusions, independent of this receptor: Since profiling was done on bulk unsorted PBMCs, naive and antigen-experienced compartments could not be conclusively compared. As age increased, observed TCR beta diversity per million T cells dropped in a roughly linear way, and a significant reduction was already evident by age 40. The CMV infection status of donors was not known, potentially confounding age-related changes in expanded clonotypes. Compared with the aged group, the long-lived group had more naive CD4+ T cells, fewer expanded clones and increased TCR diversity, suggesting age selection. There was a strong correlation between observed TCR beta diversity and the percentage of naive T cells measured by flow cytometry. Estimates of total diversity based on one million sequenced T cells were regarded as lower bounds and as underestimates.

This clonotype was seen just once. Its antigen is still unknown. One base away there is no much larger clone; base qualities are not given. One read amounts to weak evidence. The specimen sequenced was blood. The receptor comes from a man in his fifties or sixties in good health. This chain is built from TRBV27 and TRBJ2-5; no D gene can be assigned with confidence. The CDR3 region: CASSLSRTLEQYF. The bases read TGTGCCAGCAGTTTATCGAGGACGCTTGAGCAGTACTTC.